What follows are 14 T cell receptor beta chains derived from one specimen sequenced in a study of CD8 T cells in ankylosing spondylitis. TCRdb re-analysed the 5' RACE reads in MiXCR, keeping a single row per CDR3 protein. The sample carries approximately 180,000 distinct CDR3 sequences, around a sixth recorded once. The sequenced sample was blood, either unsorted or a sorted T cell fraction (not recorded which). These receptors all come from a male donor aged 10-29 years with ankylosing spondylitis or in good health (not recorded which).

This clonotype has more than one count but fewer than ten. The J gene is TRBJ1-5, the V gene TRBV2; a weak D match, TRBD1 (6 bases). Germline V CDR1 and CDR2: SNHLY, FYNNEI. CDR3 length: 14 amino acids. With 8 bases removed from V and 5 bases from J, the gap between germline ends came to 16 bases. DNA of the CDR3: TGTGCCAGCGGAGGGGGGCGAGGTGATCAGCCCCAGCATTTT. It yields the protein CASGGGRGDQPQHF.

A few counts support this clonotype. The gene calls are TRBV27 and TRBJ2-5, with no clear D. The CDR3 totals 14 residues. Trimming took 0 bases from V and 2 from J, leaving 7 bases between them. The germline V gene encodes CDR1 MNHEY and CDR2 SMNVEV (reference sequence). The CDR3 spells CASSLSHRQETQYF. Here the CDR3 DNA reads TGTGCCAGCAGTTTATCACACCGACAAGAGACCCAGTACTTC.

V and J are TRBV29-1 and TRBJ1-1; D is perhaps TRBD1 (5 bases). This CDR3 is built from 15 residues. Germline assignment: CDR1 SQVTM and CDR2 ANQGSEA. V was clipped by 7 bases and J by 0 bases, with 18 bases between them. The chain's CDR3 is CSARDALGMNTEAFF. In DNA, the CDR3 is TGCAGCGCCCGGGACGCGCTCGGGATGAACACTGAAGCTTTCTTT.

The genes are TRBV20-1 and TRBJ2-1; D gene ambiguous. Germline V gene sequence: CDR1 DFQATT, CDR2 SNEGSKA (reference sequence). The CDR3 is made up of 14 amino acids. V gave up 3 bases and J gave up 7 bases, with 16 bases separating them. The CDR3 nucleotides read TGCAGTGCTAGCCTGTTGGGCAATTGGAATGAGCAGTTCTTC. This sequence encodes CSASLLGNWNEQFF.

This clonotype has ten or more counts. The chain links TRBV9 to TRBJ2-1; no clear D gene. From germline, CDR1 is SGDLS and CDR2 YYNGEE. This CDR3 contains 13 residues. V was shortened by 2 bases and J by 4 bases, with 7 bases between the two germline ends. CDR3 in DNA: TGTGCCAGCAGCGTTAATGGGTACAATGAGCAGTTCTTC. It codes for CASSVNGYNEQFF. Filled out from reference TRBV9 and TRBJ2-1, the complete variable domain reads DSGVTQTPKHLITATGQRVTLRCSPRSGDLSVYWYQQSLDQGLQFLIQYYNGEERAKGNILERFSAQQFPDLHSELNLSSLELGDSALYFCASSVNGYNEQFFGPGTRLTVL.

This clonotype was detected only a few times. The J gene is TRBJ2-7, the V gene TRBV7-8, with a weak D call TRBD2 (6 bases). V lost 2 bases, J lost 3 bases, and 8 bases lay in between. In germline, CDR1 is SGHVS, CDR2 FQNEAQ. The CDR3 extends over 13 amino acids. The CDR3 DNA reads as TGTGCCAGCAGCTTAACGCGGGACTACGAGCAGTACTTC. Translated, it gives CASSLTRDYEQYF.

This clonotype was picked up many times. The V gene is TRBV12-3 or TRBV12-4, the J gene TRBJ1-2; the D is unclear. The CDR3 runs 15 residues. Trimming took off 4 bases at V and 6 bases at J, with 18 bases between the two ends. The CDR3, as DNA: TGTGCCAGCAGTTCCTGGAGAGCGGCGTCGGATGGCTACACCTTC. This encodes CASSSWRAASDGYTF.

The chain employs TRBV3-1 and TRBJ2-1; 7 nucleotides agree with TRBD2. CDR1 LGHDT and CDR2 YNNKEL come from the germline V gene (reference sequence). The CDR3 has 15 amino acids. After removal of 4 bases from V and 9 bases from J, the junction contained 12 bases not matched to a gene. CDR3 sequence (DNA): TGTGCCAGCAGCCTAGGAGGACTAGGGGCTGCTGAGCAGTTCTTC. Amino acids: CASSLGGLGAAEQFF.

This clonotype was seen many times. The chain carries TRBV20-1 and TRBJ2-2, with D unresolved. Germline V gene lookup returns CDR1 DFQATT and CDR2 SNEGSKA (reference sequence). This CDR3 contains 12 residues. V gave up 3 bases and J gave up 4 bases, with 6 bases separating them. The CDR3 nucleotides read TGCAGTGCTAGGGCGAGCACCGGGGAGCTGTTTTTT. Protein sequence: CSARASTGELFF.

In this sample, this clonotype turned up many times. CDR3 DNA sequence: TGTGCCAGCAGCTTAGCGCGCAGGGGGCGTTTCGATGAGCAGTTCTTC. Encoded protein: CASSLARRGRFDEQFF. V and J are TRBV7-9 and TRBJ2-1; 8 positions agree with TRBD1. The V gene end was trimmed by 0 bases and the J gene end by 8 bases; junction bases not matched to a gene: 9. Germline CDR1 and CDR2: SEHNR and FQNEAQ (reference sequence). This CDR3 is 16 amino acids long.

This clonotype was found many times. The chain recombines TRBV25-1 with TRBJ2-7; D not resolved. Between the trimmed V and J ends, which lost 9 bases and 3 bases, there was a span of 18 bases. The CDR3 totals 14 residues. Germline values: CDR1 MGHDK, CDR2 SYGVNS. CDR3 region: CASKPSGNIYEQYF. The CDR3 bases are TGTGCCAGTAAACCTTCCGGCAACATCTACGAGCAGTACTTC.

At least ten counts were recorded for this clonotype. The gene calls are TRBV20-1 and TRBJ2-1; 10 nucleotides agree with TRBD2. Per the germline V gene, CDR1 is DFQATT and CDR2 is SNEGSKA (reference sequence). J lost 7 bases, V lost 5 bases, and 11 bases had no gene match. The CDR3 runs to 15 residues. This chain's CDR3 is CSAGGASGSPNEQFF. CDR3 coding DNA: TGCAGTGCTGGTGGGGCTAGCGGGAGTCCTAATGAGCAGTTCTTC.

For the CDR3, the DNA is TGTGCCAGCAGCCGATCAAGGACTAGACCATCTGACAACAATGAGCAGTTCTTC. This encodes CASSRSRTRPSDNNEQFF. V gene TRBV7-2 combines with J gene TRBJ2-1, with TRBD2 matching 7 bases. This CDR3 has 18 amino acids. Germline loops: CDR1 SGHTA, CDR2 FQGNSA. With V trimmed by 5 bases and J by 5 bases, 18 bases remained unmatched.

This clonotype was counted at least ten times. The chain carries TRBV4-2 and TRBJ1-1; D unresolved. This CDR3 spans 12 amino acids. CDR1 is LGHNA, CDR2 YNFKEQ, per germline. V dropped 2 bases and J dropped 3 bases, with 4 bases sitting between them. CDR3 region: CASSQRDTEAFF. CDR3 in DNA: TGTGCCAGCAGCCAAAGAGACACTGAAGCTTTCTTT.